Listed here are 12 T cell receptor beta chains from one sample, sequenced in a study of Graves' ophthalmopathy and Graves' hyperthyroidism. As the template, RNA transcripts were used to amplify TCR beta CDR3 regions. Second-round multiplex PCR followed a first-round RT-PCR using HTBI primers. MiXCR was run by TCRdb on the multiplex PCR reads, yielding one entry per CDR3 protein. The sample records fewer than 600,000 distinct CDR3 sequences, around an eighth being singletons. Specimen: blood. These receptors came from a woman in her twenties or thirties with Graves' ophthalmopathy.

This clonotype was counted at least ten times. The gene calls are TRBV20-1 and TRBJ2-5; TRBD2 agrees at 8 bases. With 3 bases clipped from V and 3 bases from J, the junction kept 6 bases outside the gene matches. The CDR3 totals 14 residues. Germline V gene lookup returns CDR1 DFQATT and CDR2 SNEGSKA (reference sequence). CDR3 protein: CSARAGTSEETQYF. The CDR3 region has the DNA TGCAGTGCTAGGGCCGGGACTAGTGAAGAGACCCAGTACTTC.

This clonotype was seen ten or more times. DNA of the CDR3: TGCGCCAGCAGCCAAGTGGGAGGGGGCAATCAGCCCCAGCATTTT. Protein: CASSQVGGGNQPQHF. The chain couples TRBV4-1 to TRBJ1-5; a weak D match, TRBD1 (5 bases). There are 15 residues in the CDR3. Germline V lookup: CDR1 MGHRA, CDR2 YSYEKL. The V end lost 1 base, the J end lost 2 bases, and 9 bases lay between the germline ends.

Details on this clonotype: A read error may be the cause here, since a much bigger clone is one base away. The final CDR3 position lacks the conserved phenylalanine or tryptophan, pointing to a likely read error. The rearrangement uses TRBV9 and TRBJ2-2; D not resolved. V was trimmed by 0 bases and J by 7 bases, leaving 4 bases between them. This CDR3 spans 12 amino acids. Germline V gives CDR1 SGDLS, CDR2 YYNGEE. The CDR3 region is CASSVDGGELFL. In nucleotides, the CDR3 is TGTGCCAGCAGCGTAGATGGCGGGGAGCTGTTTTTG.

This clonotype came up many times. This sequence joins TRBV2 and TRBJ2-5, with 8 positions matching TRBD1. Germline V lookup: CDR1 SNHLY, CDR2 FYNNEI. The CDR3 loop spans 13 amino acids. Losses at the gene ends were 6 bases for V and 4 bases for J; bases not matched to a gene: 4. The CDR3 DNA reads as TGTGCCAGCAGGGGACAGGCGGGAGAGACCCAGTACTTC. It specifies CASRGQAGETQYF.

The table lists this clonotype with many counts. The rearrangement joins TRBV5-1 to TRBJ1-2; D remains unclear. The CDR3 has 12 amino acids. The V and J ends lost 4 bases and 8 bases respectively, with 12 bases between them. The germline V gene has CDR1 SGHRS and CDR2 YFSETQ. The DNA for the CDR3 is TGCGCCAGCAGCCCGGACCGAGGAGGCTACACCTTC. Protein sequence: CASSPDRGGYTF.

In its sample, this clonotype was seen a few times. The CDR3 region is CASSYSMNSPLHF. CDR3 coding DNA: TGTGCCAGCAGTTACTCGATGAATTCACCCCTCCACTTT. The chain links TRBV6-5 to TRBJ1-6, with D uncertain. Germline CDR1 and CDR2: MNHEY and SVGAGI. V lost 0 bases, J lost 7 bases, and 4 bases lay in between. The CDR3 length is 13 residues.

This clonotype was counted at least ten times. The J gene is TRBJ2-7, the V gene TRBV11-1; 8 nucleotides line up with TRBD1. The CDR3 spans 14 residues. After removal of 5 bases from V and 3 bases from J, the junction contained 6 bases not matched to a gene. CDR1 and CDR2 (germline): SGHAT, FQDESV (reference sequence). The CDR3 region is CASSNRDRHYEQYF. CDR3 DNA: TGTGCCAGCAGCAACCGGGACAGGCACTACGAGCAGTACTTC.

Here the CDR3 reads CASSWGHSSYEQYF. The CDR3 DNA follows: TGCGCCAGCAGCTGGGGTCACAGCTCCTACGAGCAGTACTTC. This sequence joins TRBV5-1 and TRBJ2-7; D unclear. The CDR3 is 14 amino acids. Germline lookup yields CDR1 SGHRS and CDR2 YFSETQ. V was pared by 3 bases and J by 0 bases, with 10 bases between.

This clonotype was seen repeatedly, ten times or more. The chain uses TRBV11-2 and TRBJ1-2, with unresolved D. V was cut by 5 bases and J by 2 bases, with 12 bases left in between. The germline V gene encodes CDR1 SGHAT and CDR2 FQNNGV. The CDR3 is 14 amino acids. CDR3 sequence: CASSTAGRNYGYTF. In DNA, the CDR3 is TGTGCCAGCAGCACCGCCGGGAGAAACTATGGCTACACCTTC.

Ten or more counts support this clonotype. The chain recombines TRBV28 with TRBJ2-5; possibly TRBD2 for D (5 bases). Germline CDR1 and CDR2: MDHEN and SYDVKM. V was shortened by 7 bases and J by 4 bases, with 19 bases between the two germline ends. The length of the CDR3 is 15 residues. The CDR3 DNA sequence: TGTGCCAGCACGCTGACTAACGGCGTTTCAGAGACCCAGTACTTC. It encodes CASTLTNGVSETQYF.

This clonotype has at least ten counts. The V call is TRBV7-2, the J call TRBJ2-7, with D hard to call. Trimming shortened V by 0 bases and J by 5 bases, and 5 bases separated the two germline ends. CDR1 is SGHTA, CDR2 FQGNSA, per germline. This CDR3 comprises 12 residues. This chain's CDR3 is CASSLASHEQYF. Written as DNA, the CDR3 is TGTGCCAGCAGCTTAGCCAGCCACGAGCAGTACTTC.

This clonotype was counted ten times or more. CDR3 sequence (DNA): TGTGCCAGCAGCCCGTATGGGGCAGGTACTGAAGCTTTCTTT. Translated, it gives CASSPYGAGTEAFF. This chain links TRBV11-2 with TRBJ1-1, with D maybe TRBD1 (5 bases). Germline CDR1 and CDR2: SGHAT and FQNNGV. Trimming removed 5 bases at V and 5 bases at J, with 15 bases between. This CDR3 spans 14 amino acids.